This TCR beta chain was sequenced for a study of neurological immune-mediated disorders. Documented time point: technical triplicate 1. The sample holds one count of this clonotype. TCRdb passed the 5' RACE reads through MiXCR, listing each CDR3 protein once. The data contain approximately 23,000 distinct CDR3 sequences, 13% of them seen just once; the ten biggest clones take up roughly 5%. The ends were cut back, 11 bases at V and 2 bases at J, with 14 bases in the middle. The CDR3 runs to 13 residues. This chain links TRBV12-3 or TRBV12-4 with TRBJ2-3; D is possibly TRBD2 (6 bases). Input material: CD4+ T cells from blood. This clonotype originated in a female donor with HTLV-1-associated myelopathy (HAM/TSP). The CDR3 loop is CASRAGTTDTQYF. The CDR3 region has the DNA TGTGCCTCTCGGGCGGGAACCACAGATACGCAGTATTTT.